Included here is one TCR beta chain sequence, with context. No antigen is known for it. The germline gene is not matched at one end of the junction; a read error may be the cause. Germline CDR1 reads ENHRY; CDR2 reads SYGVKD. The CDR3 is made up of 15 amino acids. These data come from a study of T cell responses to AZD1222 COVID-19 vaccine. Study-wide points: Every sample of the repertoires postdated the peak T cell response. Within unmutated variant regions lay the reported targets of nearly half of spike-specific TCRs. Only a handful of people who got AZD1222 tested seropositive at baseline.

Profiling relied on immunoSEQ multiplex PCR, and the TCRdb table lists in-frame clones only, not all of them. The sample holds 75,000 to 100,000 clones, roughly 87% seen once. The sequence was collected from an adult in good health. The chain couples TRBV10-3 to TRBJ2-7, with D tentatively TRBD1 (5 bases). The sample was peripheral blood, taken on day 0 of AZD1222 vaccination. The CDR3 nucleotides are TGTGCCATCAGTGAGTCGTCTCAGGGCTCCCACGAGCAGTACTTC. It translates to CAISESSQGSHEQYF.